The 30 T cell receptor beta chains reported below all come from one sample, sequenced in a study of beta chain features in type 1 diabetes. Study results and caveats: Shorter TCRB CDR3s, moderately but significantly so, marked every one of the four CD4+ subsets in Type 1 diabetes patients.

Reverse transcription of all isolated RNA meant that expressed TCRB transcripts were sequenced. TCRdb's copy holds only in-frame clones and misses some; the assay was immunoSEQ multiplex PCR. Altogether about 660,000 clones are present, over 12% being singletons, with the ten largest covering around 0.04%. Their antigens remain unidentified. Material: naive CD4+ T cells from blood. All receptors come from a man younger than 35 with type 1 diabetes.

The gene calls are TRBV30 and TRBJ1-2; 9 bases map to TRBD1. V shed 0 bases, J shed 2 bases, and the junction held 4 bases outside the gene matches. Germline V lookup: CDR1 GTSNPN, CDR2 SVGIG (reference sequence). The CDR3 is made up of 15 amino acids. The CDR3 DNA reads as TGTGCCTGGAGTGTACCGGGACAGGGAAACTATGGCTACACCTTC. Encoded protein: CAWSVPGQGNYGYTF.

This clone was counted between two and nine times. A much larger clonotype is one base distant, so this may be a read error. This same CDR3 is encoded by further DNA sequences in the sample. The V and J genes are TRBV7-3 and TRBJ2-3, with D uncertain. Germline values: CDR1 SGHTA, CDR2 FQGTGA. V shed 3 bases and J shed 1 base, with 2 bases lying between them. This CDR3 has 12 residues. The CDR3 region is CASSFGTDTQYF. The DNA of the CDR3 is TGTGCCAGCAGCTTTGGCACAGATACGCAGTATTTT.

This clone was seen only a few times. The chain combines TRBV10-3 with TRBJ1-1; weak D call: TRBD1 (5 bases). Germline-derived CDR1 and CDR2 are ENHRY and SYGVKD. V dropped 5 bases and J dropped 2 bases, with 12 bases sitting between them. This CDR3 region has 14 residues. CDR3 in DNA: TGTGCCATCAGTAGGGCGACAGTAAACACTGAAGCTTTCTTT. It codes for CAISRATVNTEAFF.

The rearrangement uses TRBV6-5 and TRBJ1-6; a possible D gene is TRBD1 (5 bases). Trimming pared 4 bases from V and 7 bases from J, leaving 11 bases between. The CDR3 is 14 residues long. Germline lookup yields CDR1 MNHEY and CDR2 SVGAGI. The CDR3 is CASSSGRRNSPLHF. In nucleotides, the CDR3 is TGTGCCAGCAGTTCAGGGAGGAGAAATTCACCCCTCCACTTT.

This clone was seen more than once but under ten times. The rearrangement joins TRBV18 to TRBJ2-1, with D unresolved. The V end was cut by 3 bases, the J end by 4 bases, with 13 bases between. Germline loops: CDR1 KGHSH, CDR2 LQKENI. The length of the CDR3 is 15 residues. The chain's CDR3 is CASSPPGPAYNEQFF. The CDR3 DNA reads as TGTGCCAGCTCACCCCCGGGCCCTGCGTACAATGAGCAGTTCTTC.

This clone appeared a few times. This chain uses TRBV5-4 with TRBJ2-5; D possibly corresponds to TRBD1 (6 bases). Trimming shortened V by 4 bases and J by 1 base, and 14 bases separated the two germline ends. The CDR3 has 15 amino acids. Germline V gene sequence: CDR1 SGHNT, CDR2 YYREEE (reference sequence). The CDR3 protein is CASSPAGGGQETQYF. The CDR3 region has the DNA TGTGCCAGCAGCCCTGCTGGGGGCGGCCAAGAGACCCAGTACTTC.

The gene calls are TRBV27 and TRBJ1-5, with D uncertain. Germline V gene sequence: CDR1 MNHEY, CDR2 SMNVEV (reference sequence). With 6 bases removed from V and 6 bases from J, the gap between germline ends came to 12 bases. This CDR3 is 13 amino acids long. The CDR3 DNA reads as TGTGCCAGCAGATCCAATTGGACTCAGCCCCAGCATTTT. Protein sequence: CASRSNWTQPQHF.

This clone has more than one count but fewer than ten. The chain uses TRBV25-1 and TRBJ1-1, with D possibly matching TRBD1 (5 bases). This CDR3 contains 15 residues. Per the germline V gene, CDR1 is MGHDK and CDR2 is SYGVNS. With 6 bases removed from V and 0 bases from J, the gap between germline ends came to 14 bases. The CDR3 protein is CASSSPGRMNTEAFF. The CDR3 nucleotides are TGTGCCAGCAGCTCACCGGGACGTATGAACACTGAAGCTTTCTTT.

In this sample, this clone turned up a few times. The chain has TRBV30 and TRBJ2-7; the D is unclear. The CDR3 runs to 13 residues. Germline lookup yields CDR1 GTSNPN and CDR2 SVGIG (reference sequence). The CDR3 DNA reads TGTGCGGCACACCATGAGGTTGTAGACGAGCAGTACTTC. Its protein product is CAAHHEVVDEQYF.

This clone appeared a few times. The rearrangement joins TRBV28 to TRBJ2-7; D is perhaps TRBD2 (6 bases). Deletions cut 5 bases from V and 1 base from J, with 15 bases between. Germline values: CDR1 MDHEN, CDR2 SYDVKM. The CDR3 is made up of 15 amino acids. The CDR3 DNA is TGTGCCAGCAGTCCCGGGACTGCATCATCCTACGAGCAGTACTTC. Its protein is CASSPGTASSYEQYF.

This chain uses TRBV4-2 with TRBJ2-5, with no clear D. CDR1 is LGHNA and CDR2 is YNFKEQ in the germline V gene. V lost 0 bases, J lost 4 bases, and 12 bases lay in between. CDR3 length: 15 residues. CDR3 sequence: CASSQDQLESETQYF. For the CDR3, the DNA is TGTGCCAGCAGCCAAGATCAGCTAGAGTCAGAGACCCAGTACTTC.

There are a few counts of this clone. The V call is TRBV5-1, the J call TRBJ2-1; 7 nucleotides agree with TRBD2. The CDR3 length is 16 residues. Losses at the gene ends were 6 bases for V and 2 bases for J; bases not matched to a gene: 11. The germline CDR1 and CDR2 sequences are SGHRS and YFSETQ. The CDR3 coding sequence is TGCGCCAGCAATATCGCACCGGGGGGACCCTACAATGAGCAGTTCTTC. Its protein is CASNIAPGGPYNEQFF.

This clone came up a few times. The rearrangement links TRBV10-3 to TRBJ2-3, with 11 bases fitting TRBD2. With 7 bases clipped from V and 0 bases from J, the junction kept 9 bases outside the gene matches. This CDR3 has 17 amino acids. Germline V gene sequence: CDR1 ENHRY, CDR2 SYGVKD. The CDR3 here is CAITKGLADPSTDTQYF. The CDR3 coding sequence is TGTGCCATCACAAAGGGACTAGCGGACCCCAGCACAGATACGCAGTATTTT.

This chain links TRBV6-6 with TRBJ2-3; D gene uncertain. The V end was cut by 3 bases, the J end by 6 bases, with 4 bases between. CDR3 length: 11 amino acids. Germline lookup yields CDR1 MNHNY and CDR2 SVGAGI (reference sequence). The CDR3 spells CASSYLDTQYF. In nucleotides, the CDR3 is TGTGCCAGCAGTTATTTGGATACGCAGTATTTT.

In its sample, this clone was seen a few times. The rearrangement links TRBV11-1 to TRBJ2-6; maybe TRBD1 (6 bases). The CDR3 runs to 16 residues. CDR1 and CDR2 (germline): SGHAT, FQDESV (reference sequence). Trimming took 5 bases from V and 0 from J, leaving 11 bases between them. CDR3 sequence: CASSDRFGSGANVLTF. In DNA form, the CDR3 reads TGTGCCAGCAGCGACAGGTTTGGCTCTGGGGCCAACGTCCTGACTTTC.

This clone was seen more than once but under ten times. The V gene is TRBV5-1, the J gene TRBJ2-2; D perhaps matches TRBD1 (6 bases). V lost 7 bases and J 8 bases, leaving 18 bases between the germline ends. Germline V gene lookup returns CDR1 SGHRS and CDR2 YFSETQ. The CDR3 totals 14 residues. The CDR3 sequence: CASSRGDTSGELFF. The CDR3 DNA reads as TGCGCCAGCTCCCGTGGGGACACTTCGGGGGAGCTGTTTTTT.

This clone was counted a few times. The chain recombines TRBV19 with TRBJ2-6; maybe TRBD1 (6 bases). Germline assignment: CDR1 LNHDA and CDR2 SQIVND (reference sequence). The V end lost 5 bases, the J end lost 1 base, and 9 bases lay between the germline ends. The CDR3 runs 15 residues. The CDR3 loop is CASSSQGSGANVLTF. The CDR3 nucleotides read TGTGCCAGTAGTTCACAGGGATCTGGGGCCAACGTCCTGACTTTC. Full variable domain (remainder filled in from reference TRBV19 and TRBJ2-6): DGGITQSPKYLFRKEGQNVTLSCEQNLNHDAMYWYRQDPGQGLRLIYYSQIVNDFQKGDIAEGYSVSREKKESFPLTVTSAQKNPTAFYLCASSSQGSGANVLTFGAGSRLTVL.

The DNA for the CDR3 is TGTGCCAGCTCACCACCGAGCGGGGTAAATTACGAGCAGTACTTC. Its translation: CASSPPSGVNYEQYF. The chain links TRBV18 to TRBJ2-7, with 7 bases fitting TRBD2. The CDR3 runs 15 residues. Germline V gene sequence: CDR1 KGHSH, CDR2 LQKENI. After removal of 0 bases from V and 4 bases from J, the junction contained 6 bases not matched to a gene.

This clone occurred a few times. The chain joins TRBV30 to TRBJ1-1; possibly TRBD1 for D (5 bases). The CDR3 spans 14 residues. The V end was cut by 6 bases, the J end by 1 base, with 15 bases between. The germline V gene encodes CDR1 GTSNPN and CDR2 SVGIG (reference sequence). The CDR3 bases are TGTGCCTGTATAAAACGACAGTGGAACACTGAAGCTTTCTTT. It is translated as CACIKRQWNTEAFF.

The gene calls are TRBV7-3 and TRBJ2-3; D possibly corresponds to TRBD2 (6 bases). This CDR3 has 15 residues. V was cut by 3 bases and J by 0 bases, with 10 bases left in between. Germline CDR1 and CDR2: SGHTA and FQGTGA. The CDR3 coding sequence is TGTGCCAGCAGCTTCGCGGGACTGAGCACAGATACGCAGTATTTT. This sequence encodes CASSFAGLSTDTQYF.

This clone occurred a few times. The J gene is TRBJ2-5, the V gene TRBV2; a weak D match, TRBD1 (5 bases). The V end was cut by 7 bases, the J end by 3 bases, with 9 bases between. The germline CDR1 and CDR2 sequences are SNHLY and FYNNEI. CDR3 length: 12 residues. The CDR3 region is CASTSTEETQYF. The CDR3 DNA is TGTGCCAGCACCTCGACAGAAGAGACCCAGTACTTC.

The chain couples TRBV30 to TRBJ1-2, with a possible D match to TRBD1 (5 bases). The germline gives CDR1 GTSNPN, CDR2 SVGIG (reference sequence). The CDR3 covers 14 residues. The V gene lost 0 bases and the J gene lost 4 bases, with 12 bases spanning the gap. The CDR3: CAWSVHGGSYGYTF. The DNA for the CDR3 is TGTGCCTGGAGTGTACATGGGGGGTCCTATGGCTACACCTTC.

The chain combines TRBV30 with TRBJ1-6; TRBD1 matches 7 bases. The CDR3 spans 14 residues. CDR1 GTSNPN and CDR2 SVGIG come from the germline V gene (reference sequence). Trimming took 8 bases from V and 3 from J; bases not matched to a gene: 7. The CDR3 loop reads CAEGDSLYNSPLHF. DNA of the CDR3: TGTGCCGAGGGGGACAGCCTCTATAATTCACCCCTCCACTTT.

This clone has just a few counts. This chain joins TRBV5-1 and TRBJ2-7, with 11 bases lining up with TRBD2. Germline V CDR1 and CDR2: SGHRS, YFSETQ. V dropped 0 bases and J dropped 5; count of bases not matched to a gene: 4. The CDR3 consists of 15 residues. The DNA of the CDR3 is TGCGCCAGCAGCTTGGCTCCGGGACTAGCGGACGAGCAGTACTTC. It translates to CASSLAPGLADEQYF.

The J gene is TRBJ2-7, the V gene TRBV7-2; no firm D call. Trimming stripped 1 base from V and 6 bases from J, with 16 bases between. Germline loops: CDR1 SGHTA, CDR2 FQGNSA. The CDR3 runs to 15 residues. The CDR3 here is CASSLGSTVSGEQYF. The CDR3 DNA reads TGTGCCAGCAGCTTAGGATCCACGGTCTCGGGCGAGCAGTACTTC.

This rearrangement joins TRBV2 to TRBJ2-7; no reliable D call. V was shortened by 4 bases and J by 4 bases, with 8 bases between the two germline ends. The CDR3 extends over 12 amino acids. The germline V gene has CDR1 SNHLY and CDR2 FYNNEI. CDR3 sequence: CASSGDGYEQYF. Here the CDR3 DNA reads TGTGCCAGCAGTGGCGACGGGTACGAGCAGTACTTC.

This clone was detected only a few times. The chain links TRBV28 to TRBJ2-4; D is possibly TRBD2 (5 bases). In germline, CDR1 is MDHEN, CDR2 SYDVKM. The CDR3 contains 18 residues. Trimming shortened V by 1 base and J by 0 bases, and 16 bases separated the two germline ends. The CDR3, as DNA: TGTGCCAGCAGTTTATTTGCCTCGGTAGGGAGAGCCAAAAACATTCAGTACTTC. It is translated as CASSLFASVGRAKNIQYF.

This clone was found a few times. The chain joins TRBV5-4 to TRBJ2-3, with TRBD2 matching 11 bases. This CDR3 region has 17 residues. Germline CDR1 and CDR2: SGHNT and YYREEE (reference sequence). V lost 4 bases and J lost 6; bases outside the gene matches: 13. Written as DNA, the CDR3 is TGTGCCAGCAGCCTAACGACCGGGACTAGCGGCCTGGATACGCAGTATTTT. Amino acids: CASSLTTGTSGLDTQYF. Full variable domain (outside the CDR3, taken from reference TRBV5-4 and TRBJ2-3): ETGVTQSPTHLIKTRGQQVTLRCSSQSGHNTVSWYQQALGQGPQFIFQYYREEENGRGNFPPRFSGLQFPNYSSELNVNALELDDSALYLCASSLTTGTSGLDTQYFGPGTRLTVL.

In regard to this clone: The same CDR3 is also encoded by other DNA sequences in this sample. V gene TRBV2 combines with J gene TRBJ1-1; no clear D gene. CDR1 SNHLY and CDR2 FYNNEI come from the germline V gene. CDR3 length: 13 amino acids. The V end was cut by 1 base, the J end by 1 base, with 4 bases between. The CDR3 region has the DNA TGTGCCAGCAGTGAAGAAGGGAACACTGAAGCTTTCTTT. This encodes CASSEEGNTEAFF.

This clone was observed a few times. The chain employs TRBV2 and TRBJ2-5; D unresolved. Looked up from germline, CDR1 is SNHLY and CDR2 is FYNNEI. Trimming stripped 7 bases from V and 5 bases from J, with 14 bases between. This CDR3 region has 13 residues. The CDR3 region is CASTPSSEETQYF. CDR3 bases: TGTGCCAGCACGCCATCCTCGGAGGAGACCCAGTACTTC.